This T cell receptor beta chain appears in the sequencing data of a study of beta chain features in type 1 diabetes. Germline V gives CDR1 SGHRS, CDR2 YFSETQ. The CDR3 is made up of 13 amino acids. V gave up 3 bases and J gave up 2 bases, with 8 bases separating them. Regarding the study as a whole: Whether HLA type influences TCRB rearrangement remained unresolved here. The VDJ junctions of type 1 diabetes patients carried fewer insertions and more deletions. Significant though moderate, a shortening of TCRB CDR3s appeared in all four CD4+ subsets of Type 1 diabetes patients.

Sorting with CD45RO/CCR7/CD25/CD127/CD95/CD27 yielded naive, central memory, regulatory and stem-like memory CD4+ cells. This clone was picked up a small number of times. Its antigen is not known. The same CDR3 also results from other DNA sequences found in this sample. Expressed TCRB transcripts were sequenced because the entire RNA isolate underwent reverse transcription. Sequenced naive, central memory and regulatory T cell samples produced an average of around 3.5 million reads. Clones were sequenced by immunoSEQ multiplex PCR, and TCRdb holds only the in-frame ones, with some missing. The sample has under 350,000 clones, approximately 14% seen once; the top ten hold 0.015% to 0.02%.

Specimen: naive CD4+ T cells from blood. The TCR comes from a man aged 25 to 45 with type 1 diabetes. The chain employs TRBV5-1 and TRBJ1-1; TRBD1 might be the D (6 bases). The CDR3 nucleotides are TGCGCCAGCAGCTCGGGACAAAACACTGAAGCTTTCTTT. This translates into CASSSGQNTEAFF. Full variable domain (rest looked up from reference TRBV5-1 and TRBJ1-1): KAGVTQTPRYLIKTRGQQVTLSCSPISGHRSVSWYQQTPGQGLQFLFEYFSETQRNKGNFPGRFSGRQFSNSRSEMNVSTLELGDSALYLCASSSGQNTEAFFGQGTRLTVV.